This TCR beta chain was recorded in a study of shared clonotypes between healthy human individuals. At deep level, the assay was performed. Method: immunoSEQ multiplex PCR; TCRdb's copy keeps in-frame clones and lacks some. The profile shows roughly 500,000 clones, roughly four fifths of them singletons. Germline V gene sequence: CDR1 MDHEN, CDR2 SYDVKM. V dropped 4 bases and J dropped 0; count of bases not matched to a gene: 13. The CDR3 is made up of 20 amino acids. This clonotype was sampled from a middle-aged woman in good health. Some clones in this sample may be carry-over from other donors' samples. The rearrangement uses TRBV28 and TRBJ2-2, with 11 bases matching TRBD2. Input material: PBMCs. The DNA of the CDR3 is TGTGCCAGCAGTTACCCCCCGGTGGCTAGCGGGAGGACGAACACCGGGGAGCTGTTTTTT. As protein: CASSYPPVASGRTNTGELFF.